This note documents a single T cell receptor beta chain sequence. What antigen it recognizes has not been identified. No base qualities exist here, and no much larger clone lies one base off it. These data originate in a study of blood T cell repertoires in COVID-19 (dated by TCRdb to the early 2020s). Regarding the research as a whole: The collaborator samples originated in the United States, Italy and Spain and spanned the acute and convalescent phases of COVID-19. The dataset comprised deeply sampled blood TCRbeta repertoires from subjects exposed to, actively infected with, or recovered from COVID-19. Samples were obtained from the ongoing ImmuneRACE study (first 160 participants) and from 1,000 to 1,500 subjects provided by 6 global collaborators. HLA class I and class II types, where available, came from metadata supplied by the sample provider rather than from assay-based typing. Sample metadata almost always included a de-identified subject ID, COVID-19 status, age in years and sex. The material from the prospective study consisted of cDNA or gDNA derived from T cells, B-cell-depleted T cells, or PBMCs. A freely available public database, intended as a resource for researchers studying the immune response to SARS-CoV-2, is where the repertoires were released.

Participants in the prospective study were aged about 18 to 90 years, lived in about two dozen United States geographic areas, and enrolled through a virtual design. In the prospective study, participants were assigned to cohorts based on the clinical history participants reported in a screening survey and a study questionnaire. ImmuneRACE Cohort 3 recovered participants were defined by two consecutive negative NP/OP PCR tests, healthcare professional clearance, or symptom resolution. In the prospective study, whole blood, serum and a nasopharyngeal or oropharyngeal swab were collected from each participant by mobile phlebotomists. Participants in the prospective study had the option to provide additional blood draws and questionnaires over an approximately 2-month period. Before DNA extraction, blood samples from the prospective study were shipped at room temperature or frozen. The immunoSEQ Assay, a bias-controlled multiplex PCR, was used to amplify TCRbeta CDR3 regions from genomic DNA. In the paper's pipeline: The number of nucleated cells in each sample was estimated from the amplification of reference gene primers within the assay. To quantify the absolute abundance of each unique TCRbeta CDR3 rearrangement, sequence reads were collapsed and filtered. Productive Simpson clonality was computed per sample as the square root of Simpson's diversity index over productive rearrangements. Not all clones reach the TCRdb copy of this immuneACCESS table, which keeps in-frame sequences only. Checked studies attribute under half of the gap to unresolved V genes and leave the rest unexplained. The V and J calls and clone size were taken over from that table, and D and trimming were inferred from the DNA. The table for this sample lists 140,000 to 150,000 clones; 87% of them were counted only once. The top ten hold 10% to 12% of the sample.

The CDR3 goes from the cysteine to the phenylalanine over 13 residues. The entry retains the CDR3 DNA only, 39 bases that are in frame from base 1. The germline V gene specifies MNHEY as CDR1 and SVGAGI as CDR2. Deletion took 6 bases off V and 6 bases off J, with a span of 11 bases between the germline ends. Summary of the overall study and its limitations: The amount of clinical and demographic metadata varied by source and participant and was provided uncurated.

The source material was PBMCs or T cells enriched from blood (not recorded which). The V and J segments used are TRBV6-5 and TRBJ2-2; the D segment cannot be called with confidence. This clonotype was obtained from a man in his sixties who had recovered from COVID-19. The nucleotide sequence is TGTGCCAGCAGCGGATTGACATCCGGGGAGCTGTTTTTT. Protein translation: CASSGLTSGELFF.